These T cell receptor beta chains were read from a single sample in a study of blood T cell repertoires in COVID-19. Data came from immunoSEQ multiplex PCR; TCRdb stores just in-frame clones and leaves some out. The table records fewer than 200,000 clones, just under 95% of them present only once. Sequencing used peripheral blood. The source is a woman aged 45-59 years with acute or convalescent COVID-19. The CDR3 runs from the conserved cysteine through the conserved F or W. Each record gives: V gene, J gene, clone size, CDR3 length, D gene, CDR3 DNA, CDR3 protein. A D gene is named only where the DNA matches it firmly. The size of a clone is reported for some rows only, either as once, few or many, or as a class for expanded clones.

V gene: TRBV27; J gene: TRBJ2-1; clone size: .; CDR3 length: 11; D gene: .; CDR3 DNA: TGTGCCAGCAGTTGGAGTAATGAGCAGTTCTTC; CDR3 protein: CASSWSNEQFF
V gene: TRBV5-6; J gene: TRBJ2-3; clone size: .; CDR3 length: 17; D gene: TRBD2; CDR3 DNA: TGTGCCAGCAGCTTTGGGTCGACTAGCGGGGGTTCAGATACGCAGTATTTT; CDR3 protein: CASSFGSTSGGSDTQYF
V gene: TRBV3-1/TRBV3-2; J gene: TRBJ1-2; clone size: .; CDR3 length: 13; D gene: .; CDR3 DNA: TGTGCCAGCAGCCAAGAATGGAGCTATGGCTACACCTTC; CDR3 protein: CASSQEWSYGYTF
V gene: TRBV28; J gene: TRBJ1-5; clone size: .; CDR3 length: 13; D gene: TRBD1; CDR3 DNA: TGTGCCAGCCTTCGACAGGGTAAGGAGCTCCAGCATTTT; CDR3 protein: CASLRQGKELQHF
V gene: TRBV24-1; J gene: TRBJ1-4; clone size: .; CDR3 length: 15; D gene: TRBD1; CDR3 DNA: TGTGCCACCAGTGACCCAGGGACAGGGAATGAAAAACTGTTTTTT; CDR3 protein: CATSDPGTGNEKLFF
V gene: TRBV3-1/TRBV3-2; J gene: TRBJ2-5; clone size: .; CDR3 length: 13; D gene: TRBD2; CDR3 DNA: TGTGCCAGTCTAGCGGGAGGTCAAGAGACCCAGTACTTC; CDR3 protein: CASLAGGQETQYF
V gene: TRBV6-5; J gene: TRBJ1-5; clone size: once; CDR3 length: 13; D gene: .; CDR3 DNA: TGTGCCAGCACCCCCGGAGGTGGTCAGCCCCAGCATTTT; CDR3 protein: CASTPGGGQPQHF
V gene: TRBV28; J gene: TRBJ1-3; clone size: .; CDR3 length: 20; D gene: .; CDR3 DNA: TGTGCCAGCAGTCCCCAGGGCTACAGGGTGAAGGTGGGATCTGGAAACACCATATATTTT; CDR3 protein: CASSPQGYRVKVGSGNTIYF
V gene: TRBV7-9; J gene: TRBJ2-7; clone size: .; CDR3 length: 14; D gene: .; CDR3 DNA: TGTGCCAGCAGCTTAGACGCAGGTTCCTACGAGCAGTACTTC; CDR3 protein: CASSLDAGSYEQYF
V gene: TRBV9; J gene: TRBJ1-1; clone size: .; CDR3 length: 13; D gene: .; CDR3 DNA: TGTGCCAGCAGCGTAGTTCCAGACACTGAAGCTTTCTTT; CDR3 protein: CASSVVPDTEAFF
V gene: TRBV5-5; J gene: TRBJ2-7; clone size: .; CDR3 length: 14; D gene: .; CDR3 DNA: TGTGCCAGCAGCTTGTCCAGGGGCGCTTACGAGCAGTACTTC; CDR3 protein: CASSLSRGAYEQYF
V gene: TRBV4-2; J gene: TRBJ2-5; clone size: once; CDR3 length: 14; D gene: .; CDR3 DNA: TGTGCCAGCAGCCAAGATACTTTCCTGGAGACCCAGTACTTC; CDR3 protein: CASSQDTFLETQYF
V gene: TRBV13; J gene: TRBJ1-3; clone size: .; CDR3 length: 14; D gene: TRBD1; CDR3 DNA: TGTGCCAGCAGCTCGGACAGGGGGCTAAACACCATATATTTT; CDR3 protein: CASSSDRGLNTIYF
V gene: TRBV19; J gene: TRBJ1-5; clone size: .; CDR3 length: 15; D gene: TRBD1; CDR3 DNA: TGTGCCAGTAGTGTACAGGGGGTGCCTGCGAGGCCCCAGCATTTT; CDR3 protein: CASSVQGVPARPQHF
V gene: TRBV13; J gene: TRBJ1-4; clone size: .; CDR3 length: 16; D gene: TRBD1; CDR3 DNA: TGTGCCAGCAGCTTAGTTCGGGCAGGGGGCGAGGAAAAACTGTTTTTT; CDR3 protein: CASSLVRAGGEEKLFF
V gene: TRBV30; J gene: TRBJ1-1; clone size: .; CDR3 length: 14; D gene: .; CDR3 DNA: TGTGCCTGGAGACAGGTTCTCATGAACACTGAAGCTTTCTTT; CDR3 protein: CAWRQVLMNTEAFF
V gene: TRBV10-1; J gene: TRBJ2-1; clone size: .; CDR3 length: 14; D gene: TRBD2; CDR3 DNA: TGCGCCAGCAGTTTTAGCGGGACCTACAATGAGCAGTTCTTC; CDR3 protein: CASSFSGTYNEQFF
V gene: TRBV5-1; J gene: TRBJ2-1; clone size: .; CDR3 length: 15; D gene: TRBD2; CDR3 DNA: TGCGCCAGCAGCCGACTAGCGGGGGATTACAATGAGCAGTTCTTC; CDR3 protein: CASSRLAGDYNEQFF
V gene: TRBV15; J gene: TRBJ1-2; clone size: .; CDR3 length: 14; D gene: .; CDR3 DNA: TGTGCCACCAGCAGAGGGGAGTCGGACTATGGCTACACCTTC; CDR3 protein: CATSRGESDYGYTF
V gene: TRBV5-4; J gene: TRBJ2-5; clone size: .; CDR3 length: 15; D gene: .; CDR3 DNA: TGTGCCAGCAGCTTGCCGGGAAAAGTCCAAGAGACCCAGTACTTC; CDR3 protein: CASSLPGKVQETQYF
V gene: TRBV28; J gene: TRBJ2-3; clone size: once; CDR3 length: 17; D gene: .; CDR3 DNA: TGTGCCAGCAGTTTGGCGTTTGCCTTGGAGGGGACAGATACGCAGTATTTT; CDR3 protein: CASSLAFALEGTDTQYF
V gene: TRBV20-1; J gene: TRBJ1-6; clone size: .; CDR3 length: 13; D gene: .; CDR3 DNA: TGCAGTGCTAGTGTGACAGTCAATTCACCCCTCCACTTT; CDR3 protein: CSASVTVNSPLHF
V gene: TRBV11-1; J gene: TRBJ1-1; clone size: .; CDR3 length: 14; D gene: .; CDR3 DNA: TGTGCCAGCAGCTTACTGTCTGGGAGGGCTGAAGCTTTCTTT; CDR3 protein: CASSLLSGRAEAFF
V gene: TRBV6-6; J gene: TRBJ1-3; clone size: .; CDR3 length: 14; D gene: .; CDR3 DNA: TGTGCCAGCAGCGTGACAGTGTCCGGAAACACCATATATTTT; CDR3 protein: CASSVTVSGNTIYF
V gene: TRBV6-2/TRBV6-3; J gene: TRBJ1-5; clone size: .; CDR3 length: 13; D gene: .; CDR3 DNA: TGTGCCAGCAGCCTATTTAGCAATCAGCCCCAGCATTTT; CDR3 protein: CASSLFSNQPQHF
V gene: TRBV27; J gene: TRBJ1-2; clone size: .; CDR3 length: 19; D gene: TRBD1; CDR3 DNA: TGTGCCAGCAGTTTATTGCAGTTACTACGGGACAGCACTAACTATGGCTACACCTTC; CDR3 protein: CASSLLQLLRDSTNYGYTF
V gene: TRBV3-1/TRBV3-2; J gene: TRBJ2-2; clone size: .; CDR3 length: 18; D gene: TRBD2; CDR3 DNA: TGTGCCAGCAGCCACCGGACTAGCGGGAGCCCCGGGACCGGGGAGCTGTTTTTT; CDR3 protein: CASSHRTSGSPGTGELFF
V gene: TRBV4-3; J gene: TRBJ2-1; clone size: once; CDR3 length: 15; D gene: TRBD2; CDR3 DNA: TGCGCCAGCAGCCTCGTAGCGGGAGGGGTATATGAGCAGTTCTTC; CDR3 protein: CASSLVAGGVYEQFF
V gene: TRBV2; J gene: TRBJ1-4; clone size: .; CDR3 length: 14; D gene: .; CDR3 DNA: TGTGCCAGCAGGCAGGTTGCAACTAATGAAAAACTGTTTTTT; CDR3 protein: CASRQVATNEKLFF
V gene: TRBV28; J gene: TRBJ1-2; clone size: .; CDR3 length: 17; D gene: .; CDR3 DNA: TGTGCCAGCAAGGTGTGGACAGACAAGAGTTTTAGCTATGGCTACACCTTC; CDR3 protein: CASKVWTDKSFSYGYTF
V gene: TRBV19; J gene: TRBJ1-1; clone size: .; CDR3 length: 17; D gene: .; CDR3 DNA: TGTGCCAGTATAAAAAGTTGGGGCCCCCTCCGAACAAGTGAAGCTTTCTTT; CDR3 protein: CASIKSWGPLRTSEAFF
V gene: TRBV3-1/TRBV3-2; J gene: TRBJ2-7; clone size: .; CDR3 length: 15; D gene: TRBD2; CDR3 DNA: TGTGCCAGCAGCCAACTAGCGGGAGGGCCTAGGGTGGAGTACTTC; CDR3 protein: CASSQLAGGPRVEYF
V gene: TRBV5-8; J gene: TRBJ1-2; clone size: few; CDR3 length: 13; D gene: TRBD1; CDR3 DNA: TGTGCCAGCAGCGCTGACAGGGGCTATGGCTACACCTTC; CDR3 protein: CASSADRGYGYTF
V gene: TRBV12-3/TRBV12-4; J gene: TRBJ1-2; clone size: .; CDR3 length: 13; D gene: .; CDR3 DNA: TGTGCCAGCACCGGGATACCTAACTATGGCTACACCTTC; CDR3 protein: CASTGIPNYGYTF
V gene: TRBV28; J gene: TRBJ1-1; clone size: .; CDR3 length: 15; D gene: TRBD1; CDR3 DNA: TGTGCCAGCAGTAACCCGGGACAGGGGGAGACTGAAGCTTTCTTT; CDR3 protein: CASSNPGQGETEAFF
V gene: TRBV19; J gene: TRBJ1-4; clone size: .; CDR3 length: 13; D gene: .; CDR3 DNA: TGTGCCAGCCAGGGGCAGATGGGAGAAAAACTGTTTTTT; CDR3 protein: CASQGQMGEKLFF
V gene: TRBV7-2; J gene: TRBJ1-6; clone size: .; CDR3 length: 13; D gene: .; CDR3 DNA: TGTGCCAGCAGCTTAAGGGGAAATTCACCCCTCCACTTT; CDR3 protein: CASSLRGNSPLHF
V gene: TRBV5-5; J gene: TRBJ2-2; clone size: .; CDR3 length: 14; D gene: .; CDR3 DNA: TGTGCCAGCACCCCGGAGAGTCTCACCGGGGAGCTGTTTTTT; CDR3 protein: CASTPESLTGELFF
V gene: TRBV7-6; J gene: TRBJ2-3; clone size: .; CDR3 length: 16; D gene: .; CDR3 DNA: TGTGCCAGCAGCTTAGTTCCAGGGGCCCTCACAGATACGCAGTATTTT; CDR3 protein: CASSLVPGALTDTQYF
V gene: TRBV18; J gene: TRBJ1-2; clone size: .; CDR3 length: 14; D gene: TRBD1; CDR3 DNA: TGTGCCAGCTCACCAAACAGGGGGCGGAATGGCTACACCTTC; CDR3 protein: CASSPNRGRNGYTF
V gene: TRBV7-9; J gene: TRBJ1-4; clone size: .; CDR3 length: 16; D gene: TRBD1; CDR3 DNA: TGTGCCAGCAGCTTATCCGTCACAGGGGGTACTGAAAAACTGTTTTTT; CDR3 protein: CASSLSVTGGTEKLFF
V gene: TRBV15; J gene: TRBJ1-4; clone size: .; CDR3 length: 16; D gene: .; CDR3 DNA: TGTGCCACCAGCAGATCTCCGGGGACAACTAATGAAAAACTGTTTTTT; CDR3 protein: CATSRSPGTTNEKLFF